Listed here are 2 T cell receptor beta chains from one sample, sequenced in a study of blood T cell repertoires in COVID-19. Repertoires were generated with immunoSEQ multiplex PCR, while TCRdb's copy carries only in-frame clones and drops some. This table holds roughly 120,000 clones, 90% found once. The sequencing sample was made of peripheral blood. The receptor source for this set is a human donor with active COVID-19. The donor label of this sample is uncertain.

This clone has only one observation. J is TRBJ2-5 and V is TRBV28; 11 bases are shared with TRBD2. CDR1 and CDR2 from the germline V gene are MDHEN and SYDVKM. This CDR3 has 14 amino acids. CDR3: CARTSGPAGETQYF. The DNA of the CDR3 is TGTGCTAGGACTAGCGGGCCGGCGGGAGAGACCCAGTACTTC.

This chain uses TRBV6-5 with TRBJ2-2; TRBD1 aligns across 8 bases. The germline V gene encodes CDR1 MNHEY and CDR2 SVGAGI. The V segment lost 6 bases and the J segment 4 bases; nucleotides outside the gene matches: 1. The CDR3 consists of 13 residues. The CDR3 sequence is CASSDRGTGELFF. The CDR3 nucleotides are TGTGCCAGCAGCGACAGGGGCACCGGGGAGCTGTTTTTT.